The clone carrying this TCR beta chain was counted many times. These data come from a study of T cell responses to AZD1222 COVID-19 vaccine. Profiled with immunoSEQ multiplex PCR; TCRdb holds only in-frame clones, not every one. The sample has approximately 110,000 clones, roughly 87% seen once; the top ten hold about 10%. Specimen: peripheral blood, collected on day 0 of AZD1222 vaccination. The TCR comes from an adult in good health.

CDR3 nucleotides: TGTGCCAGCAGTGAACGGGGCGGCACAGATACGCAGTATTTT. Encoded protein: CASSERGGTDTQYF. The chain couples TRBV6-4 to TRBJ2-3, with D possibly being TRBD1 or TRBD2 (5 bases each). Trimming removed 3 bases from V and 1 base from J, with 8 bases in between. Per germline, CDR1 MRHNA and CDR2 SNTAGT. This CDR3 region has 14 residues.